This record covers a single T cell receptor (beta chain). Trimming stripped 8 bases from V and 2 bases from J, with 9 bases between. The CDR3 consists of 12 residues. Germline V gene lookup returns CDR1 SGHVS and CDR2 FNYEAQ. The protocol was immunoSEQ multiplex PCR, while the TCRdb copy is restricted to in-frame clones and leaves out a portion. The sample records millions of clones, about 95% being singletons. The data originate from a study of shared clonotypes between healthy human individuals. CD8 cells classed as naive were CD45RO-negative and positively selected for CCR7, excluding terminally differentiated effector memory CD45RA+ cells.

Sequenced input: naive CD8+ T cells sorted from blood. The rearrangement joins TRBV7-6 to TRBJ2-5, with D perhaps TRBD2 (5 bases). The receptor comes from a man aged 18 to 29 in good health. This CDR3 reads CASRSGQETQYF. For the CDR3, the DNA is TGTGCCAGCCGCTCGGGGCAAGAGACCCAGTACTTC.